This TCR beta chain was captured by sequencing in a study of neurological immune-mediated disorders. This clonotype was found many times. Antigen unknown. CDR3 length equals 13 residues. CDR1 DFQATT and CDR2 SNEGSKA come from the germline V gene (reference sequence). Trimming cost V 0 bases and J 7 bases, with 11 bases left between them. TCRdb processed the 5' RACE reads anew with MiXCR; each CDR3 protein has one entry. The sample has roughly 98,000 distinct CDR3 sequences, about 13% seen once. Findings and limits, study-wide: The greatest TCR clonal expansion occurred in HTLV-1-associated myelopathy and the least in multiple sclerosis, which fell below healthy controls. The absence of shared CDR3 amino acid sequences among expanded clones across subjects suggests private repertoires in all groups.

Time point meaning: longitudinal time-point 2. 2 million unsorted PBMCs were stored in RNAlater at -80 °C before RNA extraction. The receptor was isolated from a female donor with HTLV-1-associated myelopathy (HAM/TSP). The V and J genes are TRBV20-1 and TRBJ2-3, with D maybe TRBD2 (6 bases). Sequenced sample: PBMCs. CDR3: CSARDAGTHTQYF. CDR3 nucleotides: TGCAGTGCTAGAGATGCGGGGACCCATACGCAGTATTTT.